These T cell receptor beta chains were read from a single sample in a study of radiotherapy plus CTLA-4 blockade in lung cancer. Data came from immunoSEQ multiplex PCR; TCRdb stores just in-frame clones and leaves some out. The profile shows fewer than 55,000 clones, 77% of them singletons. Material: peripheral blood, obtained from a patient treated with radiotherapy plus ipilimumab. These receptors were taken from a human donor with non-small cell lung cancer whose response to radiotherapy plus ipilimumab could not be evaluated. CDR3s include the opening cysteine and the closing phenylalanine or tryptophan. A D gene is named only where the DNA matches it firmly. Size tells how often a clone was seen (once, few, many) or the class of an expanded clone, and some rows leave it out.

CDR3 DNA	CDR3 protein	D gene	clone size	J gene	V gene
TGTGCCAGCAGCTTGGGAGGACAGGGGTTTAGCCGAGAGACCCAGTACTTC	CASSLGGQGFSRETQYF	TRBD1	.	TRBJ2-5	TRBV5-5
TGTGCCAGCAGCTCCCAGGCGGGTCAAAATGAGCAGTTCTTC	CASSSQAGQNEQFF	.	.	TRBJ2-1	TRBV7-8
TGCAGCGGTCAATGGGCTAGCACAGATACGCAGTATTTT	CSGQWASTDTQYF	.	.	TRBJ2-3	TRBV29-1
TGTGCCAGCATAAACGGAGTGGGGCAGTACTTC	CASINGVGQYF	.	.	TRBJ2-7	TRBV2
TGTGCCAGCAGCGCAGGCCCGAGCGGGAGGGCCCAAAATGAGCAGTTCTTC	CASSAGPSGRAQNEQFF	TRBD2	.	TRBJ2-1	TRBV9
TGTGCCAGCAGCTTGCGGGCCGTGACAGGGCTAGTCCACGAGCAGTACTTC	CASSLRAVTGLVHEQYF	TRBD1	few	TRBJ2-7	TRBV5-5
TGTGCCAGCAGCTTCGGACTAGCCGGTGAGCAGTTCTTC	CASSFGLAGEQFF	TRBD2	few	TRBJ2-1	TRBV7-2
TGTGCCAGTAGCCCCTTAGGGGGGGGTGAAAAACTGTTTTTT	CASSPLGGGEKLFF	.	.	TRBJ1-4	TRBV19
TGTGCCACTCTGCGGGGCGGGAGACCTTCCCACGAGCAGTACTTC	CATLRGGRPSHEQYF	TRBD2	once	TRBJ2-7	TRBV28
TGTGCCAGCAGCCCGACAGGACTAGTTGGCTCCTACAATGAGCAGTTCTTC	CASSPTGLVGSYNEQFF	.	.	TRBJ2-1	TRBV7-6
TGTGCCAGCAGCGAGGGACACGAGAACACTGAAGCTTTCTTT	CASSEGHENTEAFF	.	.	TRBJ1-1	TRBV2
TGTGCCAGCAGCCCTGGACAGGGGGCCAATCAGCCCCAGCATTTT	CASSPGQGANQPQHF	TRBD1	.	TRBJ1-5	TRBV5-6
TGCGCCAGCAGCTTGGGTCAGGGGGGCGAGCAGTACTTC	CASSLGQGGEQYF	.	.	TRBJ2-7	TRBV5-1
TGTGCTAGCAGCGCCCTAGGGAGAAGCACTGAAGCTTTCTTT	CASSALGRSTEAFF	.	.	TRBJ1-1	TRBV7-7
TGTGCCAGCAGCGGACAGGGGAGGAGGGCTAATGAAAAACTGTTTTTT	CASSGQGRRANEKLFF	TRBD1	few	TRBJ1-4	TRBV9
TGTGCCAGCAGAATAGACCGGGACAGCTCCTACGAGCAGTACTTC	CASRIDRDSSYEQYF	TRBD1	.	TRBJ2-7	TRBV27
TGTGCCAGCAGTTCTACTAGCGCCGGTTTGTACGAGCAGTACTTC	CASSSTSAGLYEQYF	TRBD2	.	TRBJ2-7	TRBV7-9
TGTGTCAGAAGCCCCCGAGCGAGCTCCTATAATTCACCCCTCCACTTT	CVRSPRASSYNSPLHF	.	few	TRBJ1-6	TRBV7-5
TGTGCCAGCAGCCCTCTAGGGGACTATGGCTACACCTTC	CASSPLGDYGYTF	.	few	TRBJ1-2	TRBV6-6
TGTGCCAGTAGTGTCCTAGGGACTATCTACAATGAGCAGTTCTTC	CASSVLGTIYNEQFF	TRBD2	.	TRBJ2-1	TRBV19
TGTGCCAGCAGCCTAACCTACGAGCAGTACTTC	CASSLTYEQYF	.	.	TRBJ2-7	TRBV4-2
TGTGCCAGCAGCTTAGAGGCGGGGGCAGGTACTGAAGCTTTCTTT	CASSLEAGAGTEAFF	.	.	TRBJ1-1	TRBV7-2
TGTGCCAGCAGTGACCGGGACTGGCAGCCCCAGCATTTT	CASSDRDWQPQHF	.	.	TRBJ1-5	TRBV6-1
TGTGCCAGCAGCTTAGTACACAATCAGCCCCAGCATTTT	CASSLVHNQPQHF	.	.	TRBJ1-5	TRBV7-2
TGTGCCAGCAGTTACTCGAGTGCTAGAAAGACCCAGTACTTC	CASSYSSARKTQYF	.	.	TRBJ2-5	TRBV6-5
TGTGCCAGCAGTTTATTTGGGGGAGGTGGCTACACCTTC	CASSLFGGGGYTF	.	.	TRBJ1-2	TRBV28
TGTGCCAGCAGCGTAGGTTCAGGGGATCCCTACGAGCAGTACTTC	CASSVGSGDPYEQYF	.	.	TRBJ2-7	TRBV9
TGTGCCAGTAGTGTGGCAGGAGGTAATTCACCCCTCCACTTT	CASSVAGGNSPLHF	.	once	TRBJ1-6	TRBV19
TGCGCCAGCAGCCTCGCCCCCGGGACAGGGGTCTACGAGCAGTACTTC	CASSLAPGTGVYEQYF	TRBD1	once	TRBJ2-7	TRBV4-3
TGTGCCAGCAGCTTAGGACAGGGCAGGGACGAGCAGTACTTC	CASSLGQGRDEQYF	TRBD1	medium-sized	TRBJ2-7	TRBV7-9
TGTGCCAGCAGCTCCGATCTAGCGGGAAGCTCCTACGAGCAGTACTTC	CASSSDLAGSSYEQYF	TRBD2	.	TRBJ2-7	TRBV5-4
TGTGCCAGCAGCTACACCCAAGAGACCCAGTACTTC	CASSYTQETQYF	.	few	TRBJ2-5	TRBV7-8
TGTGCCAGCAGCTCACACCTAGGACTAGCCGGGGAGCAGTTCTTC	CASSSHLGLAGEQFF	TRBD2	.	TRBJ2-1	TRBV7-2
TGTGCCAGCAGTTTATCCCCGACAGTCTTCTATGGCTACACCTTC	CASSLSPTVFYGYTF	.	.	TRBJ1-2	TRBV27
TGTGCCAGCAGCTTTTTTGGGCAGCTCAGTCTCCCGCAGTATTTT	CASSFFGQLSLPQYF	.	.	TRBJ2-3	TRBV5-6
TGTGCCAGCAGTTACCCGGAGACGGCGACAGGGGGAAGGGGATCACCCCTCCACTTT	CASSYPETATGGRGSPLHF	TRBD1	few	TRBJ1-6	TRBV6-7
TGTGCCAGCAGCCGAACCCAGGGGACCTACGAGCAGTACTTC	CASSRTQGTYEQYF	.	.	TRBJ2-7	TRBV7-8
TGCGCCAGCAGCTTGGCCTCAGTTGGGGCGGACACTGAAGCTTTCTTT	CASSLASVGADTEAFF	.	.	TRBJ1-1	TRBV5-1
TGTGCCAGCAGCCCTGGGAGGGGTTCCCTTTATAGCAATCAGCCCCAGCATTTT	CASSPGRGSLYSNQPQHF	.	.	TRBJ1-5	TRBV7-6
TGTGCCAGCAGCCGAAGCGGGGGGGCCAACAATGAGCAGTTCTTC	CASSRSGGANNEQFF	TRBD2	.	TRBJ2-1	TRBV7-7
TGTGCCAGCAGCCCCTACCGAGGGACAGACAGCTCCTACGAGCAGTACTTC	CASSPYRGTDSSYEQYF	TRBD1	.	TRBJ2-7	TRBV7-8
TGTGCCAGCAGGCCCACGCGCAGGGGGGTACTAAGGACCTACAATGAGCAGTTCTTC	CASRPTRRGVLRTYNEQFF	.	few	TRBJ2-1	TRBV11-2
TGTGCCAGCAGCCCTACCTTGGGACTAGCGAGCTACGAGCAGTACTTC	CASSPTLGLASYEQYF	TRBD2	.	TRBJ2-7	TRBV7-2
TGCGCCAGCAGCCCCAGGGGGATCGCCTCCTACGAGCAGTACTTC	CASSPRGIASYEQYF	TRBD1	.	TRBJ2-7	TRBV5-1
TGCGCCAGCAGGGGATCAGGGTGGACAGATACGCAGTATTTT	CASRGSGWTDTQYF	.	.	TRBJ2-3	TRBV4-3
TGCAGTGCTTTGGACAGGGTGTTAGCTTTCTTT	CSALDRVLAFF	TRBD1	.	TRBJ1-1	TRBV20-1
TGTGCCACCATTTATGGCGGGGCAAGGTGGGATACGCAGTATTTT	CATIYGGARWDTQYF	.	.	TRBJ2-3	TRBV28
TGCGCCAGCAGCTTGGAAGGGAGACACTGGCAAGGGGAAAAACTGTTTTTT	CASSLEGRHWQGEKLFF	.	.	TRBJ1-4	TRBV5-1
TGTGCCAGCAGTGAAGAGTACCCGGGACAGGGTTATAATGAAAAACTGTTTTTT	CASSEEYPGQGYNEKLFF	TRBD1	.	TRBJ1-4	TRBV6-1
TGTGCCAGCAGCCCCGACAGGTTCTCCTACGAGCAGTACTTC	CASSPDRFSYEQYF	.	.	TRBJ2-7	TRBV7-2
TGTGCCAGCCCCCCCGCCGGGAGTTCCTACGAGCAGTACTTC	CASPPAGSSYEQYF	.	.	TRBJ2-7	TRBV28
TGTGCCAGCACCCGCAACAGGGGGGACACCGGGGAGCTGTTTTTT	CASTRNRGDTGELFF	TRBD1	.	TRBJ2-2	TRBV7-6
TGTGCCAGCAGCACCTGGACAGGGGGCGCAGACGAGCAGTACTTC	CASSTWTGGADEQYF	TRBD1	few	TRBJ2-7	TRBV7-9